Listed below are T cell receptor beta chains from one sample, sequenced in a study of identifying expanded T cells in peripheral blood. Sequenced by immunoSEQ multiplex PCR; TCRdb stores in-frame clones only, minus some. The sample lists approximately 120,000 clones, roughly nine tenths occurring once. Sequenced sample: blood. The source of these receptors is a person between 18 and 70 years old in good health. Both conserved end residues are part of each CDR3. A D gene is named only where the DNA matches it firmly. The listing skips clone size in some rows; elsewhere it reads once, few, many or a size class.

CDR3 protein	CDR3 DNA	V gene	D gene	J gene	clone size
CASSNPAGRGTETQYF	TGTGCCAGCAGCAATCCCGCGGGAAGGGGGACGGAGACCCAGTACTTC	TRBV28	.	TRBJ2-5	.
CSVEDDKMGYEQYF	TGCAGCGTTGAAGATGACAAGATGGGCTACGAGCAGTACTTC	TRBV29-1	.	TRBJ2-7	.
CASSPQPSGRSYEQYF	TGTGCCAGCTCACCCCAGCCTAGCGGGAGGTCCTACGAGCAGTACTTC	TRBV18	TRBD2	TRBJ2-7	.
CASSSLAVSSYEQYF	TGTGCCAGCAGCTCCCTTGCGGTCTCCTCCTACGAGCAGTACTTC	TRBV7-3	.	TRBJ2-7	.
CASSSGQIILQHF	TGTGCCAGCAGTTCGGGACAGATAATTCTCCAGCATTTT	TRBV28	TRBD1	TRBJ1-5	.
CASQDGPVSYEQYF	TGTGCCAGCCAAGATGGTCCTGTCTCCTACGAGCAGTACTTC	TRBV2	.	TRBJ2-7	few
CASRLNTEAFF	TGTGCCAGCAGATTAAACACTGAAGCTTTCTTT	TRBV6-5	.	TRBJ1-1	.
CATSASSGNTIYF	TGTGCCACCAGCGCAAGCTCTGGAAACACCATATATTTT	TRBV15	.	TRBJ1-3	.
CASSTAYEQYF	TGTGCCAGCAGCACGGCTTACGAGCAGTACTTC	TRBV7-9	.	TRBJ2-7	.
CASSSGTGVEEQFF	TGTGCCAGCAGCTCCGGGACAGGGGTCGAGGAGCAGTTCTTC	TRBV11-2	TRBD1	TRBJ2-1	.